Each of the 9 T cell receptor beta chains below was sequenced from the same sample in a study of blood T cells in healthy people across ages. For the second PCR, which ran for roughly 6 to 12 cycles, a sample-barcoded 5' primer and a J-beta primer mix were used. Each CDR3 protein gets one entry after TCRdb re-called the 5' RACE reads with MiXCR. The sample holds around 750,000 distinct CDR3 sequences, approximately 53% seen once. Specimen: blood. These receptors were obtained from an elderly man in good health.

The chain has TRBV7-8 and TRBJ1-1, with D maybe TRBD1 (5 bases). Trimming removed 5 bases from V and 2 bases from J, with 12 bases in between. Germline-derived CDR1 and CDR2 are SGHVS and FQNEAQ. CDR3 length: 14 residues. CDR3 bases: TGTGCCAGCAGCGCGGGGCCCTCTAACACTGAAGCTTTCTTT. This codes for CASSAGPSNTEAFF. Complete variable domain (other parts from reference TRBV7-8 and TRBJ1-1): GAGVSQSPRYKVAKRGQDVALRCDPISGHVSLFWYQQALGQGPEFLTYFQNEAQLDKSGLPSDRFFAERPEGSVSTLKIQRTQQEDSAVYLCASSAGPSNTEAFFGQGTRLTVV.

This chain connects TRBV20-1 to TRBJ2-5, with D tentatively TRBD2 (5 bases). In germline, CDR1 is DFQATT, CDR2 SNEGSKA (reference sequence). The germline V and J ends were trimmed by 5 bases and 4 bases, with 20 bases remaining between them. The CDR3 covers 15 residues. The CDR3 DNA reads as TGCAGTGCTGGAGGACGATTCGGCGGCCGAGAGACCCAGTACTTC. It yields the protein CSAGGRFGGRETQYF.

V gene TRBV7-2 combines with J gene TRBJ2-3, with 9 bases fitting TRBD2. After removal of 5 bases from V and 5 bases from J, the junction contained 5 bases not matched to a gene. Germline V gene lookup returns CDR1 SGHTA and CDR2 FQGNSA. This CDR3 is built from 14 residues. The CDR3 region is CASSLGGRVDTQYF. The DNA of the CDR3 is TGTGCCAGCAGCCTCGGCGGGAGGGTAGATACGCAGTATTTT.

This clonotype was observed a few times. The chain links TRBV9 to TRBJ2-3, with 7 bases lining up with TRBD1. CDR3 size: 17 residues. V lost 0 bases and J lost 1; bases outside the gene matches: 8. Germline-derived CDR1 and CDR2 are SGDLS and YYNGEE. The CDR3 region is CASSVDATGTGTDTQYF. CDR3 in DNA: TGTGCCAGCAGCGTAGATGCAACCGGGACAGGCACAGATACGCAGTATTTT.

The rearrangement links TRBV4-1 to TRBJ2-7, with 7 bases that match TRBD2. V shed 0 bases, J shed 3 bases, and the junction held 5 bases outside the gene matches. Germline V gene sequence: CDR1 MGHRA, CDR2 YSYEKL. CDR3 length equals 15 residues. CDR3 DNA: TGCGCCAGCAGCCAAGAAAGCCTAGCGGACTACGAGCAGTACTTC. Translating it yields CASSQESLADYEQYF.

The chain carries TRBV7-2 and TRBJ2-7; 8 bases map to TRBD2. The CDR3 contains 13 residues. Trimming cost V 5 bases and J 6 bases; bases outside gene matches: 6. The V gene's germline CDR1 is SGHTA and CDR2 FQGNSA. The CDR3 protein is CASSQGAGVEQYF. CDR3 in DNA: TGTGCCAGCAGCCAAGGAGCGGGGGTCGAGCAGTACTTC.

The rearrangement uses TRBV24-1 and TRBJ2-7, with TRBD1 matching over 8 bases. The DNA end favors TRBJ2-5, so the J call may be wrong. The germline V gene has CDR1 KGHDR and CDR2 SFDVKD. This CDR3 is built from 17 residues. CDR3 protein: CATSAYSGTGPQETQYF. The DNA of the CDR3 is TGTGCCACCAGTGCCTACTCTGGGACAGGCCCCCAAGAGACCCAGTACTTC.

The chain is built from TRBV7-2 and TRBJ1-2, with D unresolved. This CDR3 region has 15 residues. Germline V CDR1 and CDR2: SGHTA, FQGNSA. The V gene lost 5 bases and the J gene lost 1 base, with 14 bases spanning the gap. The CDR3 DNA sequence: TGTGCCAGCAGCAGATCGCAGCTACTTAACTATGGCTACACCTTC. Its translation: CASSRSQLLNYGYTF.

This clonotype was seen only a few times. The V and J genes are TRBV5-6 and TRBJ1-2; a possible D gene is TRBD1 (5 bases). V was shortened by 4 bases and J by 5 bases, with 18 bases between the two germline ends. There are 15 residues in the CDR3. Germline lookup yields CDR1 SGHDT and CDR2 YYEEEE. The DNA of the CDR3 is TGTGCCAGCAGCGGAACAGGTCTAAGGGAGTATGGCTACACCTTC. Translated: CASSGTGLREYGYTF.